The 3 T cell receptor beta chains below all came from one sample that was sequenced in a study of T cell repertoires in cytomegalovirus infection. TCRdb reanalysed the reads using MiXCR and keeps one entry per CDR3 protein. The profile shows fewer than 200,000 distinct CDR3 sequences, roughly an eighth of them singletons. Sequenced: PBMCs. The origin of the receptors is a human donor in good health (CMV status not recorded). Some clones in this sample may be carry-over from other donors' samples.

This clonotype was picked up a small number of times. The chain has TRBV29-1 and TRBJ2-1, with TRBD1 matching over 7 bases. Germline trimming cut 7 bases from V and 4 bases from J; bases unmatched to any gene: 16. The CDR3 length is 16 residues. CDR1 and CDR2 (germline): SQVTM, ANQGSEA. The CDR3 region is CSALWRTGPLYNEQFF. The CDR3 bases are TGCAGCGCCCTCTGGAGGACAGGTCCCCTTTACAATGAGCAGTTCTTC.

The chain joins TRBV5-6 to TRBJ2-5; tentatively, D is TRBD1 (7 bases). Per germline, CDR1 SGHDT and CDR2 YYEEEE. The CDR3 is 14 residues long. V gave up 4 bases and J gave up 4 bases, with 14 bases separating them. The DNA for the CDR3 is TGTGCCAGCAGCCGACCAGGGGGAGGAGAGACCCAGTACTTC. This encodes CASSRPGGGETQYF.

The chain couples TRBV6-2 or TRBV6-3 to TRBJ1-1; a weak D match, TRBD1 (5 bases). The germline gives CDR1 MNHEY, CDR2 SVGEGT. V lost 6 bases, J lost 5 bases, and 13 bases lay in between. The CDR3 has 13 residues. The CDR3 loop reads CASSPWGRTEAFF. CDR3 nucleotides: TGTGCCAGCAGCCCATGGGGCAGGACTGAAGCTTTCTTT.